The source of this T cell receptor (beta chain) is a study of blood T cell repertoires in COVID-19. Study-level information: T cells, B-cell-depleted T cells, or PBMCs supplied cDNA or gDNA.

The CDR3 spans 15 residues. The V end lost 2 bases, the J end lost 1 base, and 12 bases lay between the germline ends. The germline gives CDR1 SGHRS, CDR2 YFSETQ. Cohort placement rested on clinical history that participants reported themselves. TCRdb's copy holds only in-frame clones and misses some; the assay was immunoSEQ multiplex PCR. The sample includes almost 400,000 clones, around nine tenths seen only once; the top ten take approximately 1%. The source is a woman in her 30s with acute COVID-19. The genes are TRBV5-1 and TRBJ1-1; no reliable D call. Specimen: PBMCs or T cells enriched from blood (not recorded which). CDR3 DNA sequence: TGCGCCAGCAGCTTTGGAGCGATATCGAACACTGAAGCTTTCTTT. Translation: CASSFGAISNTEAFF.